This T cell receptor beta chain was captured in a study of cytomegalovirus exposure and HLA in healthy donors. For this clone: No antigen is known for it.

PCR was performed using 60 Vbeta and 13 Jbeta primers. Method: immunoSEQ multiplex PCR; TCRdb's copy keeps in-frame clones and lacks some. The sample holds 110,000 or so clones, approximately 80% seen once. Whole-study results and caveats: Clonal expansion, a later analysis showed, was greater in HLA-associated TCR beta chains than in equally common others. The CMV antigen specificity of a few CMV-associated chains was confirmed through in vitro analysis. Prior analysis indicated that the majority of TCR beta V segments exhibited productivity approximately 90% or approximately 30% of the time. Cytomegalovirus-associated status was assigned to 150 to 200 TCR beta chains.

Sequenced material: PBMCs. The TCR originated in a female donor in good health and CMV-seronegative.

This CDR3 reads CASSGGVRSYEQYF. The CDR3 DNA sequence: TGTGCCAGCAGCGGAGGCGTAAGATCCTACGAGCAGTACTTC. The chain is built from TRBV7-9 and TRBJ2-7, with TRBD2 as a possible D gene (5 bases). This CDR3 contains 14 residues. V lost 5 bases and J lost 1, with 12 bases in between. CDR1 SEHNR and CDR2 FQNEAQ come from the germline V gene (reference sequence).